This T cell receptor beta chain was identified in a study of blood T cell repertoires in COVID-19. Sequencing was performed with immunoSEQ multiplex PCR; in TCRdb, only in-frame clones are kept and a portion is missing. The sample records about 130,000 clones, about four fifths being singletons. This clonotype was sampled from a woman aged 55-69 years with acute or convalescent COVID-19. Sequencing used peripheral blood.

This CDR3 is CASSPPRGEANYGYTF. The DNA for the CDR3 is TGTGCCAGCTCTCCCCCCAGAGGGGAGGCCAACTATGGCTACACCTTC. This chain links TRBV18 with TRBJ1-2, with TRBD1 as a possible D gene (5 bases). With 6 bases removed from V and 2 bases from J, the gap between germline ends came to 19 bases. CDR1 and CDR2 (germline): KGHSH, LQKENI. The CDR3 covers 16 residues.